The 18 T cell receptor beta chains below were found in one sample sequenced in a study of T cell responses to AZD1222 COVID-19 vaccine. Here immunoSEQ multiplex PCR was the method, and the copy in TCRdb shows in-frame clones only, minus some. The table has about 150,000 clones, around nine tenths seen once. The material was peripheral blood, obtained 28 days after the second AZD1222 dose. All receptors derive from an adult who received the AZD1222 COVID-19 vaccine.

This clone was counted only a few times. The chain recombines TRBV30 with TRBJ1-5; D may be TRBD1 (5 bases). The V gene's germline CDR1 is GTSNPN and CDR2 SVGIG (reference sequence). The CDR3 sequence is 14 residues long. Trimming left V 3 bases short and J 9 bases short, with 18 bases between. The CDR3: CAWSGRGGHLPQHF. The CDR3 nucleotides are TGTGCCTGGAGCGGTAGGGGTGGTCATTTGCCCCAGCATTTT. Full variable domain (missing parts from reference TRBV30 and TRBJ1-5): SQTIHQWPATLVQPVGSPLSLECTVEGTSNPNLYWYRQAAGRGLQLLFYSVGIGQISSEVPQNLSASRPQDRQFILSSKKLLLSDSGFYLCAWSGRGGHLPQHFGDGTRLSIL.

This chain uses TRBV3-1 (or the pseudogene TRBV3-2) with TRBJ2-7; D is ambiguous. Germline assignment: CDR1 LGHDT and CDR2 YNNKEL (reference sequence). The V and J ends lost 0 bases and 3 bases respectively, with 6 bases between them. CDR3 length: 13 amino acids. CDR3 sequence: CASSQDLSYEQYF. In DNA form, the CDR3 reads TGTGCCAGCAGCCAAGATCTTAGCTACGAGCAGTACTTC.

V usage is TRBV30 and J usage is TRBJ1-6, with D uncertain. This CDR3 comprises 14 residues. Germline V CDR1 and CDR2: GTSNPN, SVGIG (reference sequence). Between the trimmed V and J ends, which lost 5 bases and 10 bases, there was a span of 18 bases. The CDR3 DNA sequence: TGTGCCTGGGGAGAAGGTCACCCGGCCTCACCCCTCCACTTT. This sequence encodes CAWGEGHPASPLHF.

V is TRBV19 and J is TRBJ2-6; 13 nucleotides agree with TRBD2. The germline CDR1 and CDR2 sequences are LNHDA and SQIVND (reference sequence). The ends lost 4 bases at V and 0 bases at J; junction bases unmatched: 6. The CDR3 spans 19 residues. The CDR3 reads CASSKGLAGAGSGANVLTF. CDR3 in DNA: TGTGCCAGTAGTAAAGGACTAGCGGGAGCGGGCTCTGGGGCCAACGTCCTGACTTTC.

This chain connects TRBV15 to TRBJ2-1, with 7 nucleotides matching TRBD2. Per germline, CDR1 LNHNV and CDR2 YYDKDF (reference sequence). The CDR3 is made up of 15 amino acids. Germline trimming cut 5 bases from V and 0 bases from J; bases unmatched to any gene: 4. CDR3 bases: TGTGCCACCAGCGACCGGGACTACTCCTACAATGAGCAGTTCTTC. Its translation: CATSDRDYSYNEQFF.

This rearrangement joins TRBV6-2 or TRBV6-3 to TRBJ1-1; possible D gene TRBD1, 5 bases. The ends were cut back, 6 bases at V and 5 bases at J, with 19 bases in the middle. Germline values: CDR1 MNHEY, CDR2 SVGEGT. The CDR3 extends over 15 amino acids. In DNA form, the CDR3 reads TGTGCCAGCAGCCTAACCGGGGCGGGGAAAACTGAAGCTTTCTTT. The encoded protein is CASSLTGAGKTEAFF.

This chain uses TRBV28 with TRBJ1-6, with 7 bases aligning to TRBD1. V lost 6 bases to trimming and J lost 5 bases; unmatched junction nucleotides: 1. Germline V gene data show CDR1 as MDHEN and CDR2 as SYDVKM. The CDR3 length is 13 residues. CDR3 region: CASRTGNNSPLHF. Written as DNA, the CDR3 is TGTGCCAGCAGGACAGGGAATAATTCACCCCTCCACTTT. The whole variable domain, filled in from reference TRBV28 and TRBJ1-6, reads DVKVTQSSRYLVKRTGEKVFLECVQDMDHENMFWYRQDPGLGLRLIYFSYDVKMKEKGDIPEGYSVSREKKERFSLILESASTNQTSMYLCASRTGNNSPLHFGNGTRLTVT.

This sequence joins TRBV3-1 (or the pseudogene TRBV3-2) and TRBJ2-7, with a possible D match to TRBD2 (5 bases). From germline, CDR1 is LGHDT and CDR2 YNNKEL (reference sequence). CDR3 length: 15 residues. Trimming pared 2 bases from V and 3 bases from J, leaving 14 bases between. The CDR3 is CASSQTMDWFYEQYF. The CDR3 nucleotides are TGTGCCAGCAGCCAAACGATGGACTGGTTCTACGAGCAGTACTTC.

This sequence joins TRBV6-5 and TRBJ1-1; D gene unclear. The germline V gene encodes CDR1 MNHEY and CDR2 SVGAGI. The CDR3 is 14 residues long. The V end lost 7 bases, the J end lost 1 base, and 13 bases lay between the germline ends. This CDR3 reads CASTLDGGNTEAFF. The CDR3 nucleotides are TGTGCCAGCACCCTGGACGGAGGGAACACTGAAGCTTTCTTT.

The chain links TRBV15 to TRBJ1-2; D is unclear. V was shortened by 0 bases and J by 2 bases, with 10 bases between the two germline ends. CDR3 length equals 15 residues. CDR1 and CDR2 (germline): LNHNV, YYDKDF (reference sequence). CDR3 sequence: CATSRDLIENYGYTF. CDR3 sequence (DNA): TGTGCCACCAGCAGAGATCTCATAGAAAACTATGGCTACACCTTC.

The rearrangement links TRBV24-1 to TRBJ2-1; 8 bases align to TRBD1. Per the germline V gene, CDR1 is KGHDR and CDR2 is SFDVKD. CDR3 length: 17 residues. With V trimmed by 4 bases and J by 6 bases, 13 bases remained unmatched. The CDR3 bases are TGTGCCACCAGTGACTCCGCCGGGACAGGACCCTCCAATGAGCAGTTCTTC. As protein: CATSDSAGTGPSNEQFF.

The chain links TRBV4-3 to TRBJ2-1; the match to TRBD2 covers 8 bases. After removal of 3 bases from V and 3 bases from J, the junction contained 10 bases not matched to a gene. This CDR3 spans 17 amino acids. Germline lookup yields CDR1 LGHNA and CDR2 YSLEER. The CDR3 spells CASSQGAGEPYYNEQFF. CDR3 coding DNA: TGCGCCAGCAGCCAGGGAGCGGGGGAACCCTACTACAATGAGCAGTTCTTC.

The chain employs TRBV5-8 and TRBJ2-3; 7 bases line up with TRBD1. Trimming removed 2 bases from V and 5 bases from J; junction bases left unmatched: 8. The CDR3 is made up of 15 amino acids. Germline CDR1 SGHTS, CDR2 YDEGEE. CDR3 in amino acids: CASSFLRGSGDTQYF. The CDR3 DNA reads TGTGCCAGCAGCTTCCTCAGGGGGTCCGGAGATACGCAGTATTTT.

This clone was observed once. The genes are TRBV6-6 and TRBJ1-1; D remains ambiguous. CDR1 is MNHNY and CDR2 is SVGAGI in the germline V gene (reference sequence). V lost 2 bases to trimming and J lost 8 bases, with 12 bases between them. CDR3 length equals 13 residues. The CDR3 spells CASSYPPPVEAFF. DNA of the CDR3: TGTGCCAGCAGTTACCCTCCTCCAGTAGAAGCTTTCTTT.

This rearrangement joins TRBV5-4 to TRBJ1-4, with D possibly being TRBD1 (5 bases). The V and J ends lost 0 bases and 5 bases respectively, with 8 bases between them. The CDR3 covers 14 residues. In germline, CDR1 is SGHNT, CDR2 YYREEE (reference sequence). CDR3 protein: CASSLGQPNEKLFF. The CDR3 bases are TGTGCCAGCAGCTTGGGACAGCCAAATGAAAAACTGTTTTTT.

V is TRBV11-2 and J is TRBJ1-6; weak D call: TRBD1 (5 bases). V shed 4 bases and J shed 7 bases, with 8 bases lying between them. This CDR3 region has 13 residues. The germline gives CDR1 SGHAT, CDR2 FQNNGV. CDR3 bases: TGTGCCAGCAGCTCAGGGCTCAATTCACCCCTCCACTTT. It specifies CASSSGLNSPLHF.

The CDR3 nucleotides are TGTGCCAGCAGTGATTCCGTTACAGATACGCAGTATTTT. This translates into CASSDSVTDTQYF. The chain combines TRBV7-6 with TRBJ2-3; D is uncertain. Looked up from germline, CDR1 is SGHVS and CDR2 is FNYEAQ. The CDR3 extends over 13 amino acids. V lost 6 bases, J lost 3 bases, and 10 bases lay in between.

The V and J genes are TRBV15 and TRBJ2-5, with TRBD1 matching 7 bases. From germline, CDR1 is LNHNV and CDR2 YYDKDF (reference sequence). The CDR3 sequence is 18 residues long. V dropped 0 bases and J dropped 7; count of bases not matched to a gene: 17. In DNA form, the CDR3 reads TGTGCCACCAGCAGAGACCCGCCTGGGACAGCACACAAGTCGACCCAGTACTTC. Its translation: CATSRDPPGTAHKSTQYF.